These 14 T cell receptor beta chains were all obtained from the same sample, sequenced in a study of blood T cell repertoires in COVID-19. Only in-frame clones appear in the TCRdb table, and some are missing; sequencing was by immunoSEQ multiplex PCR. The sample contains some 300,000 clones, less than 90% of which appear only once. Sequencing was carried out using PBMCs or T cells enriched from blood (not recorded which). The receptor set was obtained from a woman under 40 who had recovered from COVID-19.

The J gene is TRBJ2-5, the V gene TRBV19; the D is unclear. The CDR3 has 17 amino acids. V lost 1 base and J lost 1, with 16 bases in between. Germline V gene data show CDR1 as LNHDA and CDR2 as SQIVND (reference sequence). CDR3 DNA: TGTGCCAGTAGTATAGGCCACATATCGCGACTCCAAGAGACCCAGTACTTC. Translation gives CASSIGHISRLQETQYF.

The chain recombines TRBV29-1 with TRBJ1-3; 8 bases agree with TRBD1. After removal of 2 bases from V and 2 bases from J, the junction contained 5 bases not matched to a gene. From germline, CDR1 is SQVTM and CDR2 ANQGSEA. The CDR3 length is 15 residues. CDR3 protein: CSVERTGSTGNTIYF. CDR3 nucleotide sequence: TGCAGCGTTGAACGGACAGGGTCCACTGGAAACACCATATATTTT.

The chain uses TRBV30 and TRBJ2-2, with 8 bases identical to TRBD1. V was pared by 4 bases and J by 8 bases, with 12 bases of the junction left unmatched. The CDR3 length is 15 residues. Germline CDR1 is GTSNPN and CDR2 is SVGIG (reference sequence). CDR3: CAWIKRGRGLGELFF. Here the CDR3 DNA reads TGTGCCTGGATTAAAAGGGGCAGGGGGCTGGGGGAGCTGTTTTTT.

J is TRBJ2-3 and V is TRBV7-9, with TRBD1 matching 9 bases. This CDR3 contains 15 residues. CDR1 is SEHNR and CDR2 is FQNEAQ in the germline V gene (reference sequence). The ends lost 5 bases at V and 2 bases at J; junction bases unmatched: 5. CDR3 amino acids: CASSRQGDYTDTQYF. In nucleotides, the CDR3 is TGTGCCAGCAGCCGACAGGGGGACTACACAGATACGCAGTATTTT. Combining the CDR3 with reference TRBV7-9 and TRBJ2-3 gives the whole variable domain DTGVSQNPRHKITKRGQNVTFRCDPISEHNRLYWYRQTLGQGPEFLTYFQNEAQLEKSRLLSDRFSAERPKGSFSTLEIQRTEQGDSAMYLCASSRQGDYTDTQYFGPGTRLTVL.

Here the CDR3 reads CASITRSRPYEQYF. The CDR3 region has the DNA TGTGCCAGCATCACCCGGAGCCGCCCCTACGAGCAGTACTTC. The V gene is TRBV28, the J gene TRBJ2-7; D uncertain. CDR1 MDHEN and CDR2 SYDVKM come from the germline V gene. CDR3 length: 14 residues. Trimming removed 7 bases at V and 2 bases at J, with 15 bases between.

V and J are TRBV6-9 and TRBJ2-2; possible D gene TRBD1, 6 bases. The CDR3 runs 13 residues. The V end lost 4 bases, the J end lost 6 bases, and 9 bases lay between the germline ends. Germline loops: CDR1 MNHGY, CDR2 SVAAGI. CDR3 sequence reads: CASSSTGPGELFF. CDR3 coding DNA: TGTGCCAGCAGTTCCACAGGGCCCGGGGAGCTGTTTTTT.

V usage is TRBV28 and J usage is TRBJ1-5; 9 bases fit TRBD1. V lost 3 bases to trimming and J lost 0 bases; unmatched junction nucleotides: 9. CDR1 is MDHEN and CDR2 is SYDVKM in the germline V gene. This CDR3 spans 18 amino acids. CDR3 sequence: CASSLSGTGTFSNQPQHF. Here the CDR3 DNA reads TGTGCCAGCAGTTTGTCCGGGACAGGGACCTTTAGCAATCAGCCCCAGCATTTT.

The V gene is TRBV4-1, the J gene TRBJ1-1; a possible D gene is TRBD1 (6 bases). Germline V gene data show CDR1 as MGHRA and CDR2 as YSYEKL. This CDR3 has 13 residues. V was cut by 1 base and J by 3 bases, with 6 bases left in between. Here the CDR3 reads CASSQGGHTEAFF. The CDR3 DNA is TGCGCCAGCAGCCAAGGGGGGCACACTGAAGCTTTCTTT.

This clone was seen just once. This sequence joins TRBV5-6 and TRBJ2-1; 9 bases are a match to TRBD2. V gave up 4 bases and J gave up 0 bases; unmatched junction bases: 8. The CDR3 runs 17 residues. The germline V gene encodes CDR1 SGHDT and CDR2 YYEEEE. The CDR3 DNA follows: TGTGCCAGCAGCCCCGCGGGGGGGCAGGGCTCCTACAATGAGCAGTTCTTC. Amino acids: CASSPAGGQGSYNEQFF.

This clone came up a few times. V gene TRBV28 combines with J gene TRBJ1-6; 7 bases match TRBD1. The CDR3 length is 15 residues. Germline assignment: CDR1 MDHEN and CDR2 SYDVKM. V lost 3 bases and J lost 10; bases outside the gene matches: 9. CDR3 DNA: TGTGCCAGCAGTTTCCGAGACAGGGCAGGATCACCCCTCCACTTT. This sequence encodes CASSFRDRAGSPLHF.

This clone was observed a single time. This chain links TRBV3-1 (or the pseudogene TRBV3-2) with TRBJ1-1; a weak D match, TRBD1 (5 bases). V was clipped by 4 bases and J by 2 bases, with 14 bases between them. There are 15 residues in the CDR3. Germline V gene data show CDR1 as LGHDT and CDR2 as YNNKEL (reference sequence). The CDR3 nucleotides read TGTGCCAGCAGCCCCGACAGTCGCCCAAACACTGAAGCTTTCTTT. Amino acid sequence: CASSPDSRPNTEAFF.

The V call is TRBV2, the J call TRBJ1-5; weak D call: TRBD1 (5 bases). The V gene's germline CDR1 is SNHLY and CDR2 FYNNEI. The V and J ends lost 7 bases and 0 bases respectively, with 13 bases between them. The CDR3 is 15 amino acids. For the CDR3, the DNA is TGTGCCAGCAAAGAGACAGAAGATAGCAATCAGCCCCAGCATTTT. This sequence encodes CASKETEDSNQPQHF.

V and J are TRBV5-4 and TRBJ2-3; no reliable D call. The V gene lost 6 bases and the J gene lost 2 bases, with 16 bases spanning the gap. The CDR3 loop spans 15 amino acids. Germline CDR1 reads SGHNT; CDR2 reads YYREEE (reference sequence). For the CDR3, the DNA is TGTGCCAGCATGCCCATCTGGGCCCCCACAGATACGCAGTATTTT. As protein: CASMPIWAPTDTQYF.

This clone showed up just a few times. V and J are TRBV29-1 and TRBJ2-7, with a weak D call TRBD1 (5 bases). V lost 4 bases, J lost 5 bases, and 6 bases lay in between. The CDR3 contains 10 residues. Germline V CDR1 and CDR2: SQVTM, ANQGSEA. The CDR3 DNA sequence: TGCAGCGTTGTCAGGGACGAGCAGTACTTC. This codes for CSVVRDEQYF.